This T cell receptor (beta chain) was retrieved from a study of preoperative IRX-2 immunotherapy in early breast cancer. Sample treatment: preoperative locoregional IRX-2 cytokine immunotherapy. This phase Ib study tested locoregional IRX-2 cytokine immunotherapy given before surgery. CDR1 and CDR2 (germline): MNHGY, SAAAGT. CDR3 length equals 15 residues. Trimming took 11 bases from V and 6 from J; bases not matched to a gene: 12. TCRdb's table, derived via immunoSEQ multiplex PCR, lists solely in-frame clones and lacks some. The sample lists fewer than 4,000 clones, roughly 78% occurring once. The receptor was derived from a human donor with breast cancer. The chain is built from TRBV6-8 and TRBJ1-5; 11 bases line up with TRBD1. The sequencing used tumor tissue, collected after IRX-2 immunotherapy. This CDR3 is CALQEGTGGFQPQHF. The CDR3 DNA is TGTGCCCTTCAGGAGGGGACAGGGGGTTTTCAGCCCCAGCATTTT.